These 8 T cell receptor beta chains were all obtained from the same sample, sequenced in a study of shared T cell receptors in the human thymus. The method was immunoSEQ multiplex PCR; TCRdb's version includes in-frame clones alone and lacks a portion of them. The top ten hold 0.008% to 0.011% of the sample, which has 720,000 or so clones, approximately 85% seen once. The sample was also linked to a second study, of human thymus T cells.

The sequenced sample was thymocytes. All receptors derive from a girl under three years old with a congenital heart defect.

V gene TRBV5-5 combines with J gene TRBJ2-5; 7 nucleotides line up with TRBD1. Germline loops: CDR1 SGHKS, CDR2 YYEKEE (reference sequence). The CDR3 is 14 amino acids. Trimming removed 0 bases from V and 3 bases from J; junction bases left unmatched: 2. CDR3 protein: CASSLETGKETQYF. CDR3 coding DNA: TGTGCCAGCAGCTTGGAGACAGGGAAAGAGACCCAGTACTTC.

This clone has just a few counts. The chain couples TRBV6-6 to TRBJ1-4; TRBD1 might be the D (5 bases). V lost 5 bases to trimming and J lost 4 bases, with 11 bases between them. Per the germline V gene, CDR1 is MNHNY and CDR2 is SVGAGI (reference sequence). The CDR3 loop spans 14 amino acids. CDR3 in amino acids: CASSQGEYNEKLFF. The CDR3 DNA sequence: TGTGCCAGCAGTCAAGGGGAATATAATGAAAAACTGTTTTTT.

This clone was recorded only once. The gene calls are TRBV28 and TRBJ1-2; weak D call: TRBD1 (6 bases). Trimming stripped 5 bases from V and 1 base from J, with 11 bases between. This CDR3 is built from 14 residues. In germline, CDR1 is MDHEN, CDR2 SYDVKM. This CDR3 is CASSPQGSNYGYTF. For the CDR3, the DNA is TGTGCCAGCAGTCCCCAGGGGAGTAACTATGGCTACACCTTC.

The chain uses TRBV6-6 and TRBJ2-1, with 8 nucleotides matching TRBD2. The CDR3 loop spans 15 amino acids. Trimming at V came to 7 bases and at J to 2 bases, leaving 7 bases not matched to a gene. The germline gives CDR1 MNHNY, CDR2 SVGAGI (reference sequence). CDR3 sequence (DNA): TGTGCCAGCATCACGGGGGGGCAGACCTACAATGAGCAGTTCTTC. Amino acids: CASITGGQTYNEQFF.

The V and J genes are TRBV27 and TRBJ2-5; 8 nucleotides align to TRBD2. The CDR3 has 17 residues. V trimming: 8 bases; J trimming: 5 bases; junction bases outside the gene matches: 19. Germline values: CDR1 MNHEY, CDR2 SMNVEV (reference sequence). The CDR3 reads CASQGQGERTSRETQYF. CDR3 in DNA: TGTGCCAGCCAGGGGCAGGGAGAAAGGACTAGCCGGGAGACCCAGTACTTC.

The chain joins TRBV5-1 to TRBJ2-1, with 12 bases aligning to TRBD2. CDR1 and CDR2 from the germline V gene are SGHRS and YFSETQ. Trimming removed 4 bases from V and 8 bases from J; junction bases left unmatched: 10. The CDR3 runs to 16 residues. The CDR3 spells CASSVPSGGVRDEQFF. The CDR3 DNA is TGCGCCAGCAGCGTACCTAGCGGGGGGGTTAGGGATGAGCAGTTCTTC.

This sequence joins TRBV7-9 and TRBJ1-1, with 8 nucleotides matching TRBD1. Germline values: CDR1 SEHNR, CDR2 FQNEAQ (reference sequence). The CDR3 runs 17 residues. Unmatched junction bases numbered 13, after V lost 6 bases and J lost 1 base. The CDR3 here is CASRHEQGEVGNTEAFF. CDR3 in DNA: TGTGCCAGCAGGCATGAACAGGGGGAAGTGGGGAACACTGAAGCTTTCTTT.

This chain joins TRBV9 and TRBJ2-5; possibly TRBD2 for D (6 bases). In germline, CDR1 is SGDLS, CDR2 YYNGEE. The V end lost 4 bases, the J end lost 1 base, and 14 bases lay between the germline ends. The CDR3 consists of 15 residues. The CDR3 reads CASSFNRGTQETQYF. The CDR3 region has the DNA TGTGCCAGCAGCTTCAACCGGGGGACCCAAGAGACCCAGTACTTC.